The T cell receptor beta chain described here comes from a study of T cell responses to AZD1222 COVID-19 vaccine. Some second doses came at about 4 weeks and others at about 12 weeks; these were pooled. Germline V gives CDR1 SGDLS, CDR2 YYNGEE. CDR3 size: 15 residues. Trimming removed 0 bases from V and 5 bases from J, with 14 bases in between. To note about this clone: The antigen is unknown.

Findings of the study overall: Most donors were white British, females outnumbered males, and clonal diversity was possibly underestimated. Of the AZD1222 recipients, only five to seven were seropositive at baseline.

Only in-frame clones appear in the TCRdb table, and some are missing; sequencing was by immunoSEQ multiplex PCR. The sample has some 110,000 clones; 70% to 90% are singletons. This sequence originates from an adult who received the AZD1222 COVID-19 vaccine. Sequencing was performed on peripheral blood, taken 28 days after the second AZD1222 dose. The chain uses TRBV9 and TRBJ1-2, with D perhaps TRBD1 (5 bases). The CDR3 DNA follows: TGTGCCAGCAGCGTAGGGAGTATGGGGCATTATGGCTACACCTTC. Amino acids: CASSVGSMGHYGYTF.